The 23 T cell receptor beta chains listed next were all sequenced from one sample in a study of control samples from healthy donors and cancer patients. Data came from immunoSEQ multiplex PCR; TCRdb stores just in-frame clones and leaves some out. The sample consists of roughly 160,000 clones, 96% of them appearing once. The sequencing input was blood. The receptors were gathered from a woman in her twenties or thirties in good health.

The CDR3 DNA sequence: TGTGCCAGCAGCCCTACCGGGCCAGGGGCACGGACCGGGGAGCTGTTTTTT. Encoded protein: CASSPTGPGARTGELFF. The chain is built from TRBV7-9 and TRBJ2-2, with D perhaps matching TRBD1 (6 bases). CDR1 and CDR2 from the germline V gene are SEHNR and FQNEAQ (reference sequence). CDR3 size: 17 residues. Trimming cost V 5 bases and J 5 bases, with 21 bases left between them.

The J gene is TRBJ2-5, the V gene TRBV12-3 or TRBV12-4; TRBD2 might be the D (6 bases). V lost 0 bases and J lost 7, with 9 bases in between. The CDR3 runs 13 residues. The CDR3 sequence is CASSLASGWTQYF. The DNA of the CDR3 is TGTGCCAGCAGTTTAGCTAGCGGCTGGACCCAGTACTTC.

The J gene is TRBJ1-2, the V gene TRBV4-1; D may be TRBD1 (5 bases). There are 14 residues in the CDR3. V gave up 8 bases and J gave up 2 bases, with 15 bases separating them. Germline V CDR1 and CDR2: MGHRA, YSYEKL. The CDR3, as DNA: TGCGCCAGCTCTTCCGAGGGGCTGAACTATGGCTACACCTTC. It specifies CASSSEGLNYGYTF.

The chain carries TRBV19 and TRBJ2-3; 7 bases match TRBD2. This CDR3 has 13 residues. V shed 3 bases and J 4 bases; nucleotides not matched to a gene: 1. In germline, CDR1 is LNHDA, CDR2 SQIVND (reference sequence). Here the CDR3 DNA reads TGTGCCAGTAGTATTCGGGGGGCAGATACGCAGTATTTT. Translating it yields CASSIRGADTQYF.

The rearrangement links TRBV5-5 to TRBJ1-5; D may be TRBD1 (6 bases). Per germline, CDR1 SGHKS and CDR2 YYEKEE (reference sequence). CDR3 length: 15 residues. Trimming took 0 bases from V and 3 from J, leaving 10 bases between them. The CDR3 sequence is CASSLGSGVNQPQHF. In DNA, the CDR3 is TGTGCCAGCAGCTTGGGCTCAGGGGTCAATCAGCCCCAGCATTTT.

The chain employs TRBV28 and TRBJ1-3; perhaps TRBD1 as D (5 bases). Germline loops: CDR1 MDHEN, CDR2 SYDVKM. V lost 2 bases to trimming and J lost 1 base, with 15 bases between them. The CDR3 has 17 amino acids. CDR3 amino acids: CASSLLAPEGSGNTIYF. DNA of the CDR3: TGTGCCAGCAGTTTACTGGCCCCCGAGGGGTCTGGAAACACCATATATTTT.

This clone was counted once. The rearrangement uses TRBV7-9 and TRBJ1-6, with D unresolved. The germline V and J ends were trimmed by 2 bases and 6 bases, with 2 bases remaining between them. The length of the CDR3 is 12 residues. The V gene's germline CDR1 is SEHNR and CDR2 FQNEAQ (reference sequence). CDR3 protein: CASSLTNSPLHF. The CDR3, as DNA: TGTGCCAGCAGCTTAACTAATTCACCCCTCCACTTT.

This rearrangement joins TRBV27 to TRBJ2-5, with D perhaps being TRBD1 or TRBD2 (5 bases each). Germline V gives CDR1 MNHEY, CDR2 SMNVEV (reference sequence). This CDR3 contains 14 residues. Trimming took off 2 bases at V and 4 bases at J, with 11 bases between the two ends. Here the CDR3 reads CASSLAGTGETQYF. CDR3 bases: TGTGCCAGCAGTTTAGCCGGGACCGGAGAGACCCAGTACTTC.

The genes are TRBV6-6 and TRBJ2-5, with TRBD2 identical over 11 bases. With V trimmed by 5 bases and J by 5 bases, 7 bases remained unmatched. The CDR3 sequence is 15 residues long. The germline gives CDR1 MNHNY, CDR2 SVGAGI (reference sequence). CDR3 in DNA: TGTGCCAGCAGTGTAGCGGGGGGGCAATTGGAGACCCAGTACTTC. Protein: CASSVAGGQLETQYF.

This clone has just one count. The V and J genes are TRBV2 and TRBJ1-1; D is uncertain. The germline V and J ends were trimmed by 6 bases and 4 bases, with 12 bases remaining between them. The CDR3 has 13 residues. Germline CDR1 is SNHLY and CDR2 is FYNNEI. In DNA form, the CDR3 reads TGTGCCAGCAGGCCCCAGTTGAGCACTGAAGCTTTCTTT. As protein: CASRPQLSTEAFF.

CDR3 protein: CASSGPSQGGELDGYTF. The CDR3 bases are TGTGCCAGCAGTGGACCGTCACAAGGAGGGGAACTGGATGGCTACACCTTC. V and J are TRBV2 and TRBJ1-2, with a tentative D call TRBD1 (5 bases). CDR1 and CDR2 from the germline V gene are SNHLY and FYNNEI. Trimming took 4 bases from V and 6 from J, leaving 24 bases between them. This CDR3 has 17 residues.

The chain employs TRBV3-1 (or the pseudogene TRBV3-2) and TRBJ2-7, with a possible D match to TRBD2 (5 bases). CDR1 is LGHDT, CDR2 YNNKEL, per germline (reference sequence). The CDR3 extends over 13 amino acids. V was clipped by 5 bases and J by 2 bases, with 10 bases between them. CDR3 protein: CASSFRGTYEQYF. The DNA of the CDR3 is TGTGCCAGCAGCTTTCGAGGGACCTACGAGCAGTACTTC.

The CDR3 coding sequence is TGTGCCACCAAGGGGCCCGGGGAGCTGTTTTTT. Its protein is CATKGPGELFF. This chain joins TRBV24-1 and TRBJ2-2; TRBD1 is a possible D gene (5 bases). In germline, CDR1 is KGHDR, CDR2 SFDVKD. The CDR3 totals 11 residues. V lost 8 bases and J lost 6, with 6 bases in between.

V gene TRBV27 combines with J gene TRBJ2-1; 7 bases line up with TRBD2. V shed 7 bases, J shed 2 bases, and the junction held 8 bases outside the gene matches. The CDR3 has 15 residues. Per germline, CDR1 MNHEY and CDR2 SMNVEV (reference sequence). CDR3 nucleotide sequence: TGTGCCAGCACTTTTGAGGGAGGGCCCTACAATGAGCAGTTCTTC. It specifies CASTFEGGPYNEQFF.

V and J are TRBV7-9 and TRBJ2-7; D is uncertain. Germline CDR1 SEHNR, CDR2 FQNEAQ (reference sequence). This CDR3 is 13 amino acids long. V lost 2 bases and J lost 1, with 6 bases in between. The CDR3 nucleotides read TGTGCCAGCAGCTTATTTGGGTCCTACGAGCAGTACTTC. Its protein product is CASSLFGSYEQYF.

The chain uses TRBV6-6 and TRBJ2-7; possibly TRBD1 for D (6 bases). The CDR3 runs 14 residues. The V and J ends lost 7 bases and 7 bases respectively, with 20 bases between them. From germline, CDR1 is MNHNY and CDR2 SVGAGI (reference sequence). DNA of the CDR3: TGTGCCAGCACCATTCAGGGGCAAGAGGGGGAGCAGTACTTC. Translated: CASTIQGQEGEQYF.

The chain recombines TRBV11-2 with TRBJ2-7; 7 bases agree with TRBD2. Germline lookup yields CDR1 SGHAT and CDR2 FQNNGV. The CDR3 totals 16 residues. The V and J ends lost 5 bases and 8 bases, in that order; junction bases with no gene match: 18. The CDR3 loop is CASSPLLAGARMKQYF. CDR3 DNA: TGTGCCAGCAGCCCGCTCTTGGCGGGAGCCAGAATGAAGCAGTACTTC.

Comments on this clone: The sample carries other DNA sequences with the same CDR3. The chain couples TRBV4-1 to TRBJ2-7, with D unclear. From germline, CDR1 is MGHRA and CDR2 YSYEKL. The CDR3 consists of 14 residues. The V gene lost 0 bases and the J gene lost 2 bases, with 8 bases spanning the gap. CDR3 sequence: CASSQEQVTYEQYF. The CDR3 DNA follows: TGCGCCAGCAGCCAAGAGCAGGTAACCTACGAGCAGTACTTC.

The V and J genes are TRBV18 and TRBJ1-3; D is ambiguous. Trimming shortened V by 2 bases and J by 0 bases, and 8 bases separated the two germline ends. CDR1 KGHSH and CDR2 LQKENI come from the germline V gene. The CDR3 spans 15 residues. In nucleotides, the CDR3 is TGTGCCAGCTCACCAACCGGTAACTCTGGAAACACCATATATTTT. Its translation: CASSPTGNSGNTIYF. Supplemented by reference TRBV18 and TRBJ1-3, the full variable domain reads NAGVMQNPRHLVRRRGQEARLRCSPMKGHSHVYWYRQLPEEGLKFMVYLQKENIIDESGMPKERFSAEFPKEGPSILRIQQVVRGDSAAYFCASSPTGNSGNTIYFGEGSWLTVV.

The chain couples TRBV5-6 to TRBJ2-2; 10 bases line up with TRBD1. The CDR3 runs 16 residues. Trimming cost V 5 bases and J 5 bases; bases outside gene matches: 9. CDR1 is SGHDT and CDR2 is YYEEEE in the germline V gene. The CDR3 loop is CASSFPGQGITGELFF. The CDR3 bases are TGTGCCAGCAGTTTCCCGGGACAGGGGATAACCGGGGAGCTGTTTTTT.

This chain uses TRBV19 with TRBJ2-1; 10 bases line up with TRBD2. V dropped 3 bases and J dropped 0; count of bases not matched to a gene: 5. The CDR3 totals 17 residues. From germline, CDR1 is LNHDA and CDR2 SQIVND (reference sequence). CDR3 region: CASSMFPSGSSYNEQFF. CDR3 DNA sequence: TGTGCCAGTAGTATGTTCCCTAGCGGGAGCTCCTACAATGAGCAGTTCTTC.

The chain is built from TRBV5-1 and TRBJ2-2; 9 bases are shared with TRBD1. J gave up 5 bases and V 1 base, and 12 bases lay outside the gene matches. The CDR3 consists of 18 residues. Germline-derived CDR1 and CDR2 are SGHRS and YFSETQ. The DNA of the CDR3 is TGCGCCAGCAGCTTGTTGTTCCGGGACAGGGTCAATACCGGGGAGCTGTTTTTT. This codes for CASSLLFRDRVNTGELFF.

The V gene is TRBV7-9, the J gene TRBJ1-1; no definite D call. With 5 bases removed from V and 1 base from J, the gap between germline ends came to 11 bases. This CDR3 has 14 amino acids. The germline V gene has CDR1 SEHNR and CDR2 FQNEAQ (reference sequence). CDR3 nucleotide sequence: TGTGCCAGCAGCCCCTTTAAGGAGAACACTGAAGCTTTCTTT. It encodes CASSPFKENTEAFF.